This TCR beta chain was captured by sequencing in a study of early T cells in non-severe SARS-CoV-2 infection. TCRdb reanalysed the 5' RACE reads using MiXCR and keeps one entry per CDR3 protein. The table has approximately 80,000 distinct CDR3 sequences, approximately 10% seen once; the top ten hold 12%. The germline CDR1 and CDR2 sequences are SGHAT and FQNNGV. This CDR3 is 15 amino acids long. V shed 5 bases and J shed 0 bases, with 12 bases lying between them. The sample was whole blood, taken at baseline. The chain links TRBV11-2 to TRBJ2-3; tentatively, D is TRBD2 (5 bases). The receptor was isolated from an adult who was a healthcare worker with PCR-confirmed SARS-CoV-2 infection or an uninfected control (not recorded which). CDR3 residues: CASSKLVSSTDTQYF. The CDR3 DNA sequence: TGTGCCAGCAGCAAACTAGTATCTAGCACAGATACGCAGTATTTT. The whole variable domain, remainder taken from reference TRBV11-2 and TRBJ2-3, is EAGVAQSPRYKIIEKRQSVAFWCNPISGHATLYWYQQILGQGPKLLIQFQNNGVVDDSQLPKDRFSAERLKGVDSTLKIQPAKLEDSAVYLCASSKLVSSTDTQYFGPGTRLTVL.